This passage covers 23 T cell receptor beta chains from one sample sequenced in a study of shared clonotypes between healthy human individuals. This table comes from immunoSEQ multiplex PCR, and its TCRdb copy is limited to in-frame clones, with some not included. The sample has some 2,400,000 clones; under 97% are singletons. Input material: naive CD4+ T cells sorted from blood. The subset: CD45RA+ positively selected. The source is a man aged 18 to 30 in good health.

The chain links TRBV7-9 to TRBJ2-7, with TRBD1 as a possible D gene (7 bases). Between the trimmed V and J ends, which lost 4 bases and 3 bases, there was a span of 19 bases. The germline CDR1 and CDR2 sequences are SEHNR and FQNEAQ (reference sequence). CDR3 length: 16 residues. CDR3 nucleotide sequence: TGTGCCAGCAGCTATCATTGGACAGGAGGGGACTACGAGCAGTACTTC. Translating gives CASSYHWTGGDYEQYF.

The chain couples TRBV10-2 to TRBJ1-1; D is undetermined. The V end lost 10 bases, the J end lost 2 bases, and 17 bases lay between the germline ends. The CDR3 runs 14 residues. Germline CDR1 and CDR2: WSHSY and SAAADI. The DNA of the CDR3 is TGCGCCAAACTAAGGTGGCAGCAAAACACTGAAGCTTTCTTT. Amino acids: CAKLRWQQNTEAFF.

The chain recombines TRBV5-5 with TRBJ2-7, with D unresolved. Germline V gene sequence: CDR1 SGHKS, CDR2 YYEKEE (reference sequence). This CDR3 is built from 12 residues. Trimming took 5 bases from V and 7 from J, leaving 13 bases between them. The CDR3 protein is CASSYGLGEQYF. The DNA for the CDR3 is TGTGCCAGCAGTTATGGGCTGGGGGAGCAGTACTTC.

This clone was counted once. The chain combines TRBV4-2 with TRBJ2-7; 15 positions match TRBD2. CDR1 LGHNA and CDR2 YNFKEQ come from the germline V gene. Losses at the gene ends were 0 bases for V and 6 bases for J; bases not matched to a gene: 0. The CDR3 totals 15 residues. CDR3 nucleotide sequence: TGTGCCAGCAGCCAAGAGGGACTAGCGGGGGGCGAGCAGTACTTC. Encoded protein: CASSQEGLAGGEQYF.

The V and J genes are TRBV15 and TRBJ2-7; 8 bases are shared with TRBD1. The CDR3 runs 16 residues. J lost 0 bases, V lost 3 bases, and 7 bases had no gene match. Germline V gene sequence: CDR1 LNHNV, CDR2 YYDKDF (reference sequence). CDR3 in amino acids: CATSRDRQGSSYEQYF. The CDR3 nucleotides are TGTGCCACCAGCAGGGACAGACAGGGGAGCTCCTACGAGCAGTACTTC.

The CDR3 region has the DNA TGCAGCGTATCCGGACAGGGGTTTGGGAATGAGCAGTTCTTC. Translating it yields CSVSGQGFGNEQFF. The rearrangement uses TRBV29-1 and TRBJ2-1, with TRBD1 matching 9 bases. The CDR3 has 14 residues. The V gene end was trimmed by 6 bases and the J gene end by 7 bases; junction bases not matched to a gene: 10. The germline V gene has CDR1 SQVTM and CDR2 ANQGSEA.

CDR3 sequence: CAWTRQGPGYGYTF. CDR3 coding DNA: TGTGCCTGGACCCGACAGGGCCCCGGCTATGGCTACACCTTC. The chain is built from TRBV30 and TRBJ1-2, with 7 bases that match TRBD1. J gave up 4 bases and V 4 bases, and 9 bases lay outside the gene matches. The CDR3 sequence is 14 residues long. Germline loops: CDR1 GTSNPN, CDR2 SVGIG (reference sequence).

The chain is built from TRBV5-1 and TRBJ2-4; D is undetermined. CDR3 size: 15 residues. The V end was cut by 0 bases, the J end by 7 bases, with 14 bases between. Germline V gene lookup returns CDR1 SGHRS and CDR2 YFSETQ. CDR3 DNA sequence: TGCGCCAGCAGCTTGGCCGCGGCATCACTTAACATTCAGTACTTC. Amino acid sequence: CASSLAAASLNIQYF. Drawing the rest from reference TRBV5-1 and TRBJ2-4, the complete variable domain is KAGVTQTPRYLIKTRGQQVTLSCSPISGHRSVSWYQQTPGQGLQFLFEYFSETQRNKGNFPGRFSGRQFSNSRSEMNVSTLELGDSALYLCASSLAAASLNIQYFGAGTRLSVL.

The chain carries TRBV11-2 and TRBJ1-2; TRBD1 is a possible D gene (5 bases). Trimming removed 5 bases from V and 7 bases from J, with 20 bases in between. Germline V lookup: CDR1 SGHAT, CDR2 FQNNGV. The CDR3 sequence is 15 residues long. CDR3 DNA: TGTGCCAGCAGCCCCGGGGGAGGTGGCCGAAGTGGCTACACCTTC. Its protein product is CASSPGGGGRSGYTF.

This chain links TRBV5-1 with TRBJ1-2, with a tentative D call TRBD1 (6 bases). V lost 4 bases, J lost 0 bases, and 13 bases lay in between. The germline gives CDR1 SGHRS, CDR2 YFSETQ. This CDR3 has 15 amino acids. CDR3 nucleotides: TGCGCCAGCAGCAACAAGGACAGCGCTAACTATGGCTACACCTTC. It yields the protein CASSNKDSANYGYTF.

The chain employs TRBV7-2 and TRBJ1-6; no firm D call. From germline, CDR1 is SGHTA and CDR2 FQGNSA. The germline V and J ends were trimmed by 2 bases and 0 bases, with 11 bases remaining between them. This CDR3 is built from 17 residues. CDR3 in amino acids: CASSLNFLSSYNSPLHF. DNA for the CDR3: TGTGCCAGCAGCTTAAACTTCCTGAGCTCCTATAATTCACCCCTCCACTTT.

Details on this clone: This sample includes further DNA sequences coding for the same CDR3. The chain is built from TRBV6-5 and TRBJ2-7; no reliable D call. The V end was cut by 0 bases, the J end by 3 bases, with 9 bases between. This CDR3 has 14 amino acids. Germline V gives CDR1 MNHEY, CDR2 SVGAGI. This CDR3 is CASSYSRRGYEQYF. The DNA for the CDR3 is TGTGCCAGCAGTTACTCCAGACGAGGCTACGAGCAGTACTTC.

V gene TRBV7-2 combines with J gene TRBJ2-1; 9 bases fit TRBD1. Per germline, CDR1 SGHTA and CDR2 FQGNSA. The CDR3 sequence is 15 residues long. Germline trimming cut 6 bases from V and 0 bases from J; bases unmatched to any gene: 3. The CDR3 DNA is TGTGCCAGCAGGCCGGGACAGGGCTCCTACAATGAGCAGTTCTTC. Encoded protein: CASRPGQGSYNEQFF. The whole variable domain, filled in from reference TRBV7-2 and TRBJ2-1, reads GAGVSQSPSNKVTEKGKDVELRCDPISGHTALYWYRQSLGQGLEFLIYFQGNSAPDKSGLPSDRFSAERTGGSVSTLTIQRTQQEDSAVYLCASRPGQGSYNEQFFGPGTRLTVL.

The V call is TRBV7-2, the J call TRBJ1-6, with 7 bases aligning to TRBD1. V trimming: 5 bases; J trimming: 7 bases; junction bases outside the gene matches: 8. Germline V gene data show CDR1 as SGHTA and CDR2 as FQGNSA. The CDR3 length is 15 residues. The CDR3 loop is CASSRDSTGNSPLHF. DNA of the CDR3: TGTGCCAGCAGCCGGGACAGTACCGGAAATTCACCCCTCCACTTT.

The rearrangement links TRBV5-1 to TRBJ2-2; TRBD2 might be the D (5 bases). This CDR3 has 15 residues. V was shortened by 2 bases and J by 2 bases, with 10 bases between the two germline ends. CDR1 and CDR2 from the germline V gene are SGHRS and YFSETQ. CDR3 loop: CASSFRETNTGELFF. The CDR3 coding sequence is TGCGCCAGCAGCTTCCGGGAAACAAACACCGGGGAGCTGTTTTTT.

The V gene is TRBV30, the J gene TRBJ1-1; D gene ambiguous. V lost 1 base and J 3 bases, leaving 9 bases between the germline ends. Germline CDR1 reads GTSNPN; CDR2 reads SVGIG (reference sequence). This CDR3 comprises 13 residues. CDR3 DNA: TGTGCCTGGAGTGAAGCCAGAGACACTGAAGCTTTCTTT. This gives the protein CAWSEARDTEAFF.

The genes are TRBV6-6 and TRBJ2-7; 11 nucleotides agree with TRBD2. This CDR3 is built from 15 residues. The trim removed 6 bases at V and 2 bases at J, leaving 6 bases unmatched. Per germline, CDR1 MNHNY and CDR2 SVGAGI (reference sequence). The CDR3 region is CASRLGTSGPYEQYF. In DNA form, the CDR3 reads TGTGCCAGCAGATTAGGGACTAGCGGTCCCTACGAGCAGTACTTC.

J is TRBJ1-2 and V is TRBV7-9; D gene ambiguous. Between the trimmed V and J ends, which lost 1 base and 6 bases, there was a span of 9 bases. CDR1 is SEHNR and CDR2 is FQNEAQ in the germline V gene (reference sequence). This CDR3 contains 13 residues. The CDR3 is CASSLVGQHGYTF. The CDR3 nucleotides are TGTGCCAGCAGCTTAGTCGGGCAGCATGGCTACACCTTC.

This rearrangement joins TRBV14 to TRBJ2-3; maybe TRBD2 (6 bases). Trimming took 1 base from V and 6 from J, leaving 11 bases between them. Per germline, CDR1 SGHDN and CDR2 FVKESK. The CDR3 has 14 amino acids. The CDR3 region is CASSQVTSRDTQYF. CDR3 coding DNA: TGTGCCAGCAGCCAAGTCACTAGCAGGGATACGCAGTATTTT. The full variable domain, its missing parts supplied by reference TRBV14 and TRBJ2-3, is EAGVTQFPSHSVIEKGQTVTLRCDPISGHDNLYWYRRVMGKEIKFLLHFVKESKQDESGMPNNRFLAERTGGTYSTLKVQPAELEDSGVYFCASSQVTSRDTQYFGPGTRLTVL.

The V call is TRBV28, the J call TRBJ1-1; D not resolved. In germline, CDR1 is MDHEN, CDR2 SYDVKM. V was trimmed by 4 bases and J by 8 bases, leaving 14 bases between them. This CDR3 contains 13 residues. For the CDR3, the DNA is TGTGCCAGCAGTTACTACACCGGGGAGGAAGCTTTCTTT. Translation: CASSYYTGEEAFF.

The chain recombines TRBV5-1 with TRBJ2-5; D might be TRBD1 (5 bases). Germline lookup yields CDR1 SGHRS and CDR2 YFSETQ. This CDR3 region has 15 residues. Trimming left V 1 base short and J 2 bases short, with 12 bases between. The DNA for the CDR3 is TGCGCCAGCAGCTTGAGCGCAGGGCATCAAGAGACCCAGTACTTC. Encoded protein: CASSLSAGHQETQYF.

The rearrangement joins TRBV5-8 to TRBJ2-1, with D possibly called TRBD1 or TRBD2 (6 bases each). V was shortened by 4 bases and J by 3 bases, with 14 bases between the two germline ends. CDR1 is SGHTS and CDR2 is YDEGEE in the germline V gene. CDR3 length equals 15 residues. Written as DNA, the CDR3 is TGTGCCAGCAGCCCACGGGGGCTCGACTACAATGAGCAGTTCTTC. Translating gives CASSPRGLDYNEQFF.

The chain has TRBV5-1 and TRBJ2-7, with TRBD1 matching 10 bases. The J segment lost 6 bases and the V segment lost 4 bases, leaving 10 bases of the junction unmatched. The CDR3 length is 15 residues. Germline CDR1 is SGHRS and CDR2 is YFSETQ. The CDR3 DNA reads TGCGCCAGCAGCCCGGTTGGGACAGGGGTCGGCGAGCAGTACTTC. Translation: CASSPVGTGVGEQYF. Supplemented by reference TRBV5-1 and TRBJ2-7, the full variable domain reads KAGVTQTPRYLIKTRGQQVTLSCSPISGHRSVSWYQQTPGQGLQFLFEYFSETQRNKGNFPGRFSGRQFSNSRSEMNVSTLELGDSALYLCASSPVGTGVGEQYFGPGTRLTVT.